The TCR beta chain described here comes from a study of T cell responses to AZD1222 COVID-19 vaccine. The length of the CDR3 is 13 residues. Germline V gene data show CDR1 as SGDLS and CDR2 as YYNGEE. The V end lost 3 bases, the J end lost 0 bases, and 6 bases lay between the germline ends. This table comes from immunoSEQ multiplex PCR, and its TCRdb copy is limited to in-frame clones, with some not included. Of 150,000 to 200,000 clones detected, approximately 90% appear once; the ten largest clones hold 3.5% to 4.5%. This clonotype originated in an adult who received the MenACWY meningococcal vaccine as a control. This chain joins TRBV9 and TRBJ1-1; D not resolved. The specimen was peripheral blood, collected 28 days after the second dose of the MenACWY control vaccine. The CDR3 nucleotides read TGTGCCAGCAGCGGACAATTGAACACTGAAGCTTTCTTT. Translation gives CASSGQLNTEAFF. The whole variable domain, remainder taken from reference TRBV9 and TRBJ1-1, is DSGVTQTPKHLITATGQRVTLRCSPRSGDLSVYWYQQSLDQGLQFLIQYYNGEERAKGNILERFSAQQFPDLHSELNLSSLELGDSALYFCASSGQLNTEAFFGQGTRLTVV.